A selection of T cell receptor beta chains follows, all from one sample in a study of CD8+CD57+ T cells in acquired aplastic anemia. TCRdb re-called the reads with MiXCR, one entry per CDR3 protein. The table has 300,000 or so distinct CDR3 sequences, 56% seen once. The sample taken for sequencing was sorted CD4+, CD8+, or CD8+CD57+ T cells (not recorded which) from PBMCs. The receptor set was obtained from a human donor with aplastic anemia. Both conserved end residues are part of each CDR3. D genes are given only for firm matches. Only part of the rows carry a size: once, few, many, or a class if the clone is expanded.

>TRBD2|TRBV19|-|16|TRBJ2-7
TGTGCCAGTACCTCCGGGACTAGCGGGAGGGGTCGCGAGCAGTACTTC
CASTSGTSGRGREQYF
>-|TRBV19|-|13|TRBJ1-6
TGTGCCAGTAGTACAGGGACGGAGTCACCCCTCCACTTT
CASSTGTESPLHF
>-|TRBV11-3|-|13|TRBJ1-2
TGTGCCAGCAGCTTATGGCGGGGTGGAGGCTACACCTTC
CASSLWRGGGYTF
>TRBD1|TRBV20-1|few|12|TRBJ1-2
TGCAGTGCCCGGACAGGGACCTATGGCTACACCTTC
CSARTGTYGYTF
>-|TRBV9|-|14|TRBJ1-4
TGTGCCAGCAGCGCGATCGGGACTGCTGGAAAACTGTTTTTT
CASSAIGTAGKLFF
>-|TRBV20-1|-|14|TRBJ1-2
TGCAGTGCTACCGGGACACCCTACCCCTATGGCTACACCTTC
CSATGTPYPYGYTF
>TRBD1|TRBV7-9|-|14|TRBJ2-1
TGTGCCAGCAGCTTAGGGACAGGGGTTTATGAGCAGTTCTTC
CASSLGTGVYEQFF
>TRBD1|TRBV12-3/TRBV12-4|-|12|TRBJ1-6
TGTGCCAGTAGACAGGGGCCTTCACCCCTCCACTTT
CASRQGPSPLHF
>-|TRBV20-1|many|14|TRBJ2-1
TGCAGTGCTAGGGGGGGTAATAGCATCAATGAGCAGTTCTTC
CSARGGNSINEQFF
>-|TRBV2|many|13|TRBJ1-2
TGTGCCAGCAGTGAAGGGGCTCTGTATGGCTACACCTTC
CASSEGALYGYTF
>-|TRBV18|-|14|TRBJ2-3
TGTGCCAGCTCACAGGGAGATACAGGAGATACGCAGTATTTT
CASSQGDTGDTQYF
>-|TRBV12-3/TRBV12-4|-|16|TRBJ2-5
TGTGCCAGCAGCACCATCTGGGCAGGGGGGAAAGAGACCCAGTACTTC
CASSTIWAGGKETQYF
>TRBD1|TRBV5-8|many|14|TRBJ1-6
TGTGCCAGCAGCCCCGGGACAGAGAATTCACCCCTCCACTTT
CASSPGTENSPLHF
>TRBD1|TRBV10-1|many|13|TRBJ1-1
TGCGCCAGCAGTGGACAGGGCTGGACTGAAGCTTTCTTT
CASSGQGWTEAFF
>TRBD1|TRBV12-3/TRBV12-4|few|13|TRBJ2-7
TGTGCCAGCAGTCCGGGACAGGCCTACGAGCAGTACTTC
CASSPGQAYEQYF
>-|TRBV7-9|-|13|TRBJ2-7
TGTGCCAGCAGCTTGGCCCCGACCCACGAGCAGTACTTC
CASSLAPTHEQYF
>-|TRBV9|once|13|TRBJ2-7
TGTGCCAGCAGCGTGGGAGAGGGCTACGAGCAGTACTTC
CASSVGEGYEQYF
>TRBD1|TRBV7-2|-|16|TRBJ1-1
TGTGCCAGCAGCTTATTAAGCGGGACAGGGGATGACCAAGCTTTCTTT
CASSLLSGTGDDQAFF
>-|TRBV25-1|-|17|TRBJ1-4
TGTGCCAGCAGTGACTCCATAACAAGTGCAACTAATGAAAAACTGTTTTTT
CASSDSITSATNEKLFF
>-|TRBV10-3|-|16|TRBJ1-3
TGTGCCATCAGTGAGTCGGTTAGGCTCTCTGGAAACACCATATATTTT
CAISESVRLSGNTIYF
>TRBD1|TRBV12-3/TRBV12-4|-|16|TRBJ1-2
TGTGCCAGCAGGGGCAGACAGGGGGCGGACAACTATGGCTACACCTTC
CASRGRQGADNYGYTF
>-|TRBV14|-|14|TRBJ1-3
TGTGCCAGCAGCCAAAGGGGGGCCCTACAAGCCTTCCATTTT
CASSQRGALQAFHF